A selection of T cell receptor beta chains follows, all from one sample in a study of T cells in Graves' hyperthyroidism and ophthalmopathy. TCRdb re-derived calls from the multiplex PCR reads in MiXCR, one entry per CDR3 protein. The data hold hundreds of thousands of distinct CDR3 sequences, with roughly a quarter observed a single time. Sequencing used blood. All receptors derive from a woman aged 25 to 39 with Graves' ophthalmopathy. CDR3s include the opening cysteine and the closing phenylalanine or tryptophan. Fields, in order: J gene, clone size, V gene, D gene, CDR3 length, CDR3 protein, CDR3 DNA. A D gene is named only where the DNA matches it firmly. Clone size appears in some rows only: once, few, many, or a class for an expanded clone.

J gene: TRBJ2-2; clone size: many; V gene: TRBV15; D gene: TRBD1; CDR3 length: 19; CDR3 protein: CATSREVLLETGRTGELFF; CDR3 DNA: TGTGCCACCAGCAGAGAAGTGTTGTTGGAGACAGGGCGCACCGGGGAGCTGTTTTTT
J gene: TRBJ2-5; clone size: many; V gene: TRBV7-9; D gene: -; CDR3 length: 15; CDR3 protein: CASSWGSPRGETQYF; CDR3 DNA: TGTGCCAGCAGCTGGGGGTCCCCTCGAGGGGAGACCCAGTACTTC
J gene: TRBJ2-7; clone size: many; V gene: TRBV6-2/TRBV6-3; D gene: -; CDR3 length: 14; CDR3 protein: CASSYLGRIYEQYF; CDR3 DNA: TGTGCCAGCAGTTATCTCGGACGGATCTACGAGCAGTACTTC
J gene: TRBJ1-3; clone size: -; V gene: TRBV6-1; D gene: -; CDR3 length: 11; CDR3 protein: CASRRENTIYF; CDR3 DNA: TGTGCCAGCAGGCGAGAAAACACCATATATTTT
J gene: TRBJ1-2; clone size: -; V gene: TRBV19; D gene: -; CDR3 length: 13; CDR3 protein: CASTWRERDGYTF; CDR3 DNA: TGTGCCAGTACCTGGAGGGAGAGAGATGGCTACACCTTC
J gene: TRBJ2-2; clone size: -; V gene: TRBV5-1; D gene: -; CDR3 length: 13; CDR3 protein: CASSTVGTGELFF; CDR3 DNA: TGCGCCAGCAGCACCGTCGGAACCGGGGAGCTGTTTTTT
J gene: TRBJ2-7; clone size: -; V gene: TRBV27; D gene: -; CDR3 length: 15; CDR3 protein: CASSLDVVGVYEQYF; CDR3 DNA: TGTGCCAGCAGCTTAGACGTAGTGGGAGTCTACGAGCAGTACTTC
J gene: TRBJ2-7; clone size: -; V gene: TRBV29-1; D gene: TRBD2; CDR3 length: 12; CDR3 protein: CSIGGEGYEQYF; CDR3 DNA: TGCAGCATTGGGGGGGAGGGTTACGAGCAGTACTTC
J gene: TRBJ2-5; clone size: many; V gene: TRBV20-1; D gene: -; CDR3 length: 14; CDR3 protein: CSAPLLTDKETQYF; CDR3 DNA: TGCAGTGCTCCACTGCTAACCGATAAAGAGACCCAGTACTTC
J gene: TRBJ1-2; clone size: many; V gene: TRBV5-8; D gene: -; CDR3 length: 15; CDR3 protein: CASSFRTGNSYGYTF; CDR3 DNA: TGTGCCAGCAGCTTCCGTACAGGGAATAGCTATGGCTACACCTTC
J gene: TRBJ1-5; clone size: many; V gene: TRBV18; D gene: TRBD1; CDR3 length: 16; CDR3 protein: CASSPSRGMGNQPQHF; CDR3 DNA: TGCGCCAGCTCACCATCCAGGGGGATGGGCAATCAGCCCCAGCATTTT
J gene: TRBJ2-2; clone size: many; V gene: TRBV6-1; D gene: TRBD1; CDR3 length: 14; CDR3 protein: CASRGQFGAGELFF; CDR3 DNA: TGTGCCAGCAGGGGACAGTTTGGGGCCGGGGAGCTGTTTTTT
J gene: TRBJ2-5; clone size: many; V gene: TRBV6-5; D gene: -; CDR3 length: 16; CDR3 protein: CASSTSTSRGKETQYF; CDR3 DNA: TGTGCCAGCAGTACCTCGACTAGCAGGGGCAAAGAGACCCAGTACTTC
J gene: TRBJ1-1; clone size: many; V gene: TRBV2; D gene: -; CDR3 length: 12; CDR3 protein: CASSEGRHEAFF; CDR3 DNA: TGTGCCAGCAGTGAGGGGCGGCATGAAGCTTTCTTT
J gene: TRBJ1-5; clone size: many; V gene: TRBV29-1; D gene: -; CDR3 length: 14; CDR3 protein: CSVGRDGADQPQHF; CDR3 DNA: TGCAGCGTTGGCAGGGACGGTGCGGATCAGCCCCAGCATTTT
J gene: TRBJ1-1; clone size: many; V gene: TRBV6-1; D gene: -; CDR3 length: 15; CDR3 protein: CASLIGGGENTEAFF; CDR3 DNA: TGTGCCAGCCTCATAGGGGGAGGGGAGAACACTGAAGCTTTCTTT
J gene: TRBJ2-7; clone size: -; V gene: TRBV5-1; D gene: TRBD2; CDR3 length: 12; CDR3 protein: CASSSDSGTEYF; CDR3 DNA: TGCGCCAGCAGCTCCGATAGCGGGACGGAGTACTTC
J gene: TRBJ2-7; clone size: many; V gene: TRBV6-1; D gene: -; CDR3 length: 14; CDR3 protein: CASSEKGGFSEQYF; CDR3 DNA: TGTGCCAGCAGTGAAAAGGGCGGATTCTCCGAGCAGTACTTC
J gene: TRBJ2-7; clone size: many; V gene: TRBV5-1; D gene: -; CDR3 length: 13; CDR3 protein: CASSFYGGHEQYF; CDR3 DNA: TGCGCCAGCAGCTTCTACGGGGGCCACGAGCAGTACTTC
J gene: TRBJ1-1; clone size: many; V gene: TRBV6-1; D gene: -; CDR3 length: 13; CDR3 protein: CASSRLWDTEAFF; CDR3 DNA: TGTGCCAGCAGTCGGCTATGGGACACTGAAGCTTTCTTT
J gene: TRBJ2-7; clone size: many; V gene: TRBV27; D gene: -; CDR3 length: 14; CDR3 protein: CASSSGDGLYEQYF; CDR3 DNA: TGTGCCAGCAGCTCCGGGGACGGTCTTTACGAGCAGTACTTC
J gene: TRBJ2-2; clone size: many; V gene: TRBV19; D gene: TRBD2; CDR3 length: 17; CDR3 protein: CASSSDLAGQNTGELFF; CDR3 DNA: TGTGCCAGTAGCAGTGACCTAGCGGGGCAGAACACCGGGGAGCTGTTTTTT
J gene: TRBJ2-7; clone size: many; V gene: TRBV27; D gene: TRBD2; CDR3 length: 14; CDR3 protein: CASSGGDSTYEQYF; CDR3 DNA: TGTGCCAGCAGTGGGGGGGACTCGACCTACGAGCAGTACTTC
J gene: TRBJ2-6; clone size: -; V gene: TRBV6-5; D gene: -; CDR3 length: 16; CDR3 protein: CASSYSGTSGANVLTF; CDR3 DNA: TGTGCCAGCAGTTACTCCGGGACCTCTGGGGCCAACGTCCTGACTTTC
J gene: TRBJ1-5; clone size: -; V gene: TRBV11-1; D gene: -; CDR3 length: 17; CDR3 protein: CASSLEYGPRGNQPQHF; CDR3 DNA: TGTGCCAGCAGCTTAGAGTATGGCCCCAGGGGCAATCAGCCCCAGCATTTT
J gene: TRBJ2-5; clone size: many; V gene: TRBV10-3; D gene: TRBD2; CDR3 length: 15; CDR3 protein: CAIKASGRSQETQYF; CDR3 DNA: TGTGCCATCAAGGCTAGCGGGAGATCCCAAGAGACCCAGTACTTC
J gene: TRBJ1-2; clone size: many; V gene: TRBV7-2; D gene: TRBD1; CDR3 length: 15; CDR3 protein: CASSYRQGDNYGYTF; CDR3 DNA: TGTGCCAGCAGCTACCGACAGGGAGATAACTATGGCTACACCTTC
J gene: TRBJ1-5; clone size: many; V gene: TRBV20-1; D gene: -; CDR3 length: 13; CDR3 protein: CSVEQYSNQPQHF; CDR3 DNA: TGCAGTGTAGAGCAGTATAGCAATCAGCCCCAGCATTTT
J gene: TRBJ1-1; clone size: -; V gene: TRBV10-1; D gene: -; CDR3 length: 15; CDR3 protein: CASRSGSALNTEAFF; CDR3 DNA: TGCGCCAGCAGGAGTGGGTCAGCCCTGAACACTGAAGCTTTCTTT
J gene: TRBJ1-2; clone size: many; V gene: TRBV12-3/TRBV12-4; D gene: -; CDR3 length: 12; CDR3 protein: CASSSTDYGYTF; CDR3 DNA: TGTGCCAGCAGTTCGACAGATTATGGCTACACCTTC